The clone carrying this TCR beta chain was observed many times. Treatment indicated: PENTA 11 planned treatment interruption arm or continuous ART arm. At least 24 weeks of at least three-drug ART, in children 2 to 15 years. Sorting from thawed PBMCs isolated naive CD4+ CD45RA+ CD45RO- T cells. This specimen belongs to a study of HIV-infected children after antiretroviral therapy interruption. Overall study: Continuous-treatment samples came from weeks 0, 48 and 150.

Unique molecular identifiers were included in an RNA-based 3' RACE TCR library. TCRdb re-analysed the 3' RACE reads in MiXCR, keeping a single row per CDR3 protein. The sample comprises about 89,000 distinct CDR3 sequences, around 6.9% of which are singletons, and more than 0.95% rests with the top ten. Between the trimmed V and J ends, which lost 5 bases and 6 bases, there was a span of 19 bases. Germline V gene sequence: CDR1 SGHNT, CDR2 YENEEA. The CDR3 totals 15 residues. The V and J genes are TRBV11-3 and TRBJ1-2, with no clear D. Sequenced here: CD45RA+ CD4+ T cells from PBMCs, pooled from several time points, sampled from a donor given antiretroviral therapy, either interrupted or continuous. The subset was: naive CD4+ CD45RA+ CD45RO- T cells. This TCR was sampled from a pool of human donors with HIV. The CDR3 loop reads CASSPYGRYPHGYTF. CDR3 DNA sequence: TGTGCCAGCAGCCCCTATGGACGGTACCCCCATGGCTACACCTTC. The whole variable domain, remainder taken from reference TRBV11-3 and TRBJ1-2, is EAGVVQSPRYKIIEKKQPVAFWCNPISGHNTLYWYLQNLGQGPELLIRYENEEAVDDSQLPKDRFSAERLKGVDSTLKIQPAELGDSAVYLCASSPYGRYPHGYTFGSGTRLTVV.